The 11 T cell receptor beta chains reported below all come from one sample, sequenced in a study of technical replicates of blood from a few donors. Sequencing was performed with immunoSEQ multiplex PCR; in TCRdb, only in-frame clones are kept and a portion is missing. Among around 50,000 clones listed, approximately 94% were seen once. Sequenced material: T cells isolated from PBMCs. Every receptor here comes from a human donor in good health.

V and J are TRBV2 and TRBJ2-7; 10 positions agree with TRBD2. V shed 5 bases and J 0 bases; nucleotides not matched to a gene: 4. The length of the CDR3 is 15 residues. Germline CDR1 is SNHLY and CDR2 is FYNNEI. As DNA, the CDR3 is TGTGCCAGCAGTAACTCTAGCGGGAGCTCCTACGAGCAGTACTTC. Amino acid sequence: CASSNSSGSSYEQYF.

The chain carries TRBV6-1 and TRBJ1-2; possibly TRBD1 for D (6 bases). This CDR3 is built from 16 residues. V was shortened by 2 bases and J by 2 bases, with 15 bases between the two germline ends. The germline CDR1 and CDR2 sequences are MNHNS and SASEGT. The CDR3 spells CASSEHLSGQNYGYTF. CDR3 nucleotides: TGTGCCAGCAGTGAACATCTATCCGGACAGAACTATGGCTACACCTTC.

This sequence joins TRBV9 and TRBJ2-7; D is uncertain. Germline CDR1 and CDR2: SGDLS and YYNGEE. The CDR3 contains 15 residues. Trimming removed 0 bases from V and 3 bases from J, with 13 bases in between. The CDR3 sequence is CASSVESSVLYEQYF. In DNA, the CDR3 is TGTGCCAGCAGCGTAGAATCAAGCGTTCTCTACGAGCAGTACTTC.

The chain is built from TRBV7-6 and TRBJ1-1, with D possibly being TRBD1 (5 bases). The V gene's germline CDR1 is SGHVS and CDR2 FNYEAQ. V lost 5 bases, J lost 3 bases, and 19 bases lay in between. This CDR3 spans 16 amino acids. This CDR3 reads CASSPGGEGRDTEAFF. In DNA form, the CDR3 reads TGTGCCAGCAGCCCGGGGGGGGAGGGGAGGGACACTGAAGCTTTCTTT.

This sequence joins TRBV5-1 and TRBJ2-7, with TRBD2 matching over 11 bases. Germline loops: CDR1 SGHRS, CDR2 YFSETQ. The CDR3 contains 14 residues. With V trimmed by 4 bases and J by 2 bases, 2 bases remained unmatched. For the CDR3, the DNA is TGCGCCAGCAGCACTAGCGGGGGAGCCTACGAGCAGTACTTC. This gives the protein CASSTSGGAYEQYF.

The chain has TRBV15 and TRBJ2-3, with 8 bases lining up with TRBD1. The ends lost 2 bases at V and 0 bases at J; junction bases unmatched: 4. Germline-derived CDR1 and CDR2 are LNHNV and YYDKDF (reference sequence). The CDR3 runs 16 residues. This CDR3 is CATSRRTGSSTDTQYF. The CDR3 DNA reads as TGTGCCACCAGCAGACGGACAGGGTCCAGCACAGATACGCAGTATTTT.

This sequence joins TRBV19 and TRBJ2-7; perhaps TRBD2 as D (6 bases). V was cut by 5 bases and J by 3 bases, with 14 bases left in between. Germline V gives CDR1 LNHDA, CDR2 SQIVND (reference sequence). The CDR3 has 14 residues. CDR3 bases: TGTGCCAGTAGTTTATCGGGACTGAACTACGAGCAGTACTTC. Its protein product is CASSLSGLNYEQYF. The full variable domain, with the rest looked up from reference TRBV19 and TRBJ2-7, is DGGITQSPKYLFRKEGQNVTLSCEQNLNHDAMYWYRQDPGQGLRLIYYSQIVNDFQKGDIAEGYSVSREKKESFPLTVTSAQKNPTAFYLCASSLSGLNYEQYFGPGTRLTVT.

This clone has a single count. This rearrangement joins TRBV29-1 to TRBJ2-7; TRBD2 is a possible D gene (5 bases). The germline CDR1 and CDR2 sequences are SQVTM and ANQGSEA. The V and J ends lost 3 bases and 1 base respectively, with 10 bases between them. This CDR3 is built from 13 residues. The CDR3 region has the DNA TGCAGCGTTGATTCGGACTCTTCCTACGAGCAGTACTTC. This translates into CSVDSDSSYEQYF.

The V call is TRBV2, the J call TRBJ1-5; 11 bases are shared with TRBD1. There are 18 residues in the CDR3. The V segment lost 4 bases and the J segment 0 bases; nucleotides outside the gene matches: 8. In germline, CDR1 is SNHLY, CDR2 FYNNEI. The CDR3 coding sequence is TGTGCCAGCAGTGTCCGGGACAGGGGGATGTATAGCAATCAGCCCCAGCATTTT. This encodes CASSVRDRGMYSNQPQHF.

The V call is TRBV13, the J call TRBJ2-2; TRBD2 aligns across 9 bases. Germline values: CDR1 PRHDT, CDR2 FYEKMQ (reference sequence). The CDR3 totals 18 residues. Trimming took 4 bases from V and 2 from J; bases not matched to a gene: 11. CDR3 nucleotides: TGTGCCAGCAGCTCCCTCCGCCTAGCGGGACGAAACACCGGGGAGCTGTTTTTT. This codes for CASSSLRLAGRNTGELFF.

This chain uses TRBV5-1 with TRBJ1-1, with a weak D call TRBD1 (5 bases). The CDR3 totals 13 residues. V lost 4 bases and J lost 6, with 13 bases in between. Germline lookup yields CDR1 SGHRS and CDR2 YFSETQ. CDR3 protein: CASSLGGEAEAFF. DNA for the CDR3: TGCGCCAGCAGCCTGGGGGGGGAGGCTGAAGCTTTCTTT.